A selection of T cell receptor beta chains follows, all from one sample in a study of shared clonotypes between healthy human individuals. Produced via immunoSEQ multiplex PCR; TCRdb's table is partial and in-frame only. The sample consists of under 750,000 clones, around 70% of them appearing once. Sequencing used memory CD4+ T cells sorted from blood. Receptors originate from a woman between 25 and 40 years old in good health. Each CDR3 is given with its conserved first and last residue. The order of the fields is D gene, V gene, clone size, J gene, CDR3 DNA, CDR3 protein. A D gene is named only where the DNA matches it firmly. Part of the rows lack a size; the others show once, few, many or a class for expanded clones.

.	TRBV7-3	.	TRBJ2-5	TGTGCCAGCAGCTTAGGGCTAGCTCCAGAGACCCAGTACTTC	CASSLGLAPETQYF
.	TRBV7-9	.	TRBJ2-1	TGTGCCAGCAGCTCCCCCAACGTGGGTGAGCAGTTCTTC	CASSSPNVGEQFF
.	TRBV6-1	few	TRBJ2-7	TGTGCCAGCAGTGGAACTGACCCCCACGAGCAGTACTTC	CASSGTDPHEQYF
.	TRBV19	.	TRBJ2-1	TGTGCCAGTAGTAGCGGAGTCCCCTTGGCGGGTGAGCAGTTCTTC	CASSSGVPLAGEQFF
.	TRBV27	few	TRBJ1-1	TGTGCCAGCAGTTTTCAACAGGCCAGAAGCACTGAAGCTTTCTTT	CASSFQQARSTEAFF
TRBD1	TRBV19	few	TRBJ2-7	TGTGCCAGTAGACCGACAGGGGGCGGCGAGCAGTACTTC	CASRPTGGGEQYF
.	TRBV23-1	.	TRBJ2-1	TGCGCCAGCAGTCAATCCCCAGTCCGCAATGAGCAGTTCTTC	CASSQSPVRNEQFF
.	TRBV11-2	many	TRBJ2-7	TGTGCCAGCAGCTTACCCCAGGCTTCAACCTACGAGCAGTACTTC	CASSLPQASTYEQYF
TRBD2	TRBV19	.	TRBJ2-7	TGTGCCAGTAGCATACTAGCGGGTCCCTACGAGCAGTACTTC	CASSILAGPYEQYF
TRBD2	TRBV11-2	.	TRBJ2-1	TGTGCCAGCAGCTTCTATAGCGGGAGCCAAGGGAATGAGCAGTTCTTC	CASSFYSGSQGNEQFF
.	TRBV29-1	.	TRBJ2-5	TGCAGCGTGGAAGCAACAGGGTTCCAAGAGACCCAGTACTTC	CSVEATGFQETQYF
.	TRBV19	many	TRBJ1-2	TGTGCCAGTAGTATCAACCGGGAAAACTATGGCTACACCTTC	CASSINRENYGYTF
.	TRBV30	.	TRBJ2-3	TGTGCCTGGAGTGTAGCGTCTTATACGCAGTATTTT	CAWSVASYTQYF
.	TRBV27	few	TRBJ2-7	TGTGCCAGCAGTAAATCCGGACCCTACGAGCAGTACTTC	CASSKSGPYEQYF
.	TRBV2	.	TRBJ1-1	TGTGCCAGCAGTGACCTAGGGGAAGGTGGCACTGAAGCTTTCTTT	CASSDLGEGGTEAFF
.	TRBV5-1	.	TRBJ2-3	TGCGCCAGCAGCTCTTCTCGTGCCACAGATACGCAGTATTTT	CASSSSRATDTQYF
TRBD1	TRBV28	.	TRBJ1-2	TGTGCCAGCTGTAAAGAAGGGGGCTCGGAGTTATTACGTGGCTACACCTTC	CASCKEGGSELLRGYTF
TRBD1	TRBV4-2	.	TRBJ2-2	TGTGCCAGCAGCCAGCCGACGGGACAGAAAGAGAACACCGGGGAGCTGTTTTTT	CASSQPTGQKENTGELFF
.	TRBV28	.	TRBJ2-3	TGTGCCAGCAGTCCACATGTGGGAAGCACAGATACGCAGTATTTT	CASSPHVGSTDTQYF
.	TRBV5-1	many	TRBJ2-2	TGCGCCAGCAGCTCCGGGACGGAGAACACCGGGGAGCTGTTTTTT	CASSSGTENTGELFF
TRBD1	TRBV5-1	few	TRBJ2-2	TGCGCCAGCAGCATACAGGGGTCCGGGGAGCTGTTTTTT	CASSIQGSGELFF
TRBD2	TRBV19	.	TRBJ2-4	TGTGCCAGTAGTATGATGGCGGGAGGTATAGAAAACATTCAGTACTTC	CASSMMAGGIENIQYF
.	TRBV19	.	TRBJ2-2	TGTGCCAGTAGCCGTGGTGAGAGGGTATTCTCCGGGGAGCTGTTTTTT	CASSRGERVFSGELFF
.	TRBV6-1	many	TRBJ2-5	TGTGCCAGCAGTGAACAGCCGTCCGGGGAGACCCAGTACTTC	CASSEQPSGETQYF
.	TRBV7-8	few	TRBJ2-7	TGTGCCAGCAGCTTCACCACCCGGAGGATCGAGCAGTACTTC	CASSFTTRRIEQYF
.	TRBV7-5	.	TRBJ2-7	TGTGTCAGAAGCTTATGCAGGGGCACCCTCCATTACGAGCAGTACTTC	CVRSLCRGTLHYEQYF
.	TRBV30	.	TRBJ1-5	TGTGCCTGGAGTGTAGGGGAGGCCCTAGGGCCCCAGCATTTT	CAWSVGEALGPQHF
.	TRBV7-2	few	TRBJ2-5	TGTGCCAGCAGCTTAGCGTCACGAGGTAGATTGGCAGAGACCCAGTACTTC	CASSLASRGRLAETQYF
.	TRBV12-5	.	TRBJ2-7	TGTGCTAGTGCCCAAATCCTGGGGGCTAGCGGAAACGAGCAGTACTTC	CASAQILGASGNEQYF
.	TRBV7-9	.	TRBJ2-1	TGTGCCAGCAGCTTAGAAACGATCAGTGAGCAGTTCTTC	CASSLETISEQFF
TRBD1	TRBV28	.	TRBJ1-5	TGTGCCAGCAGCTCTGGACAGGGGCCCAGTCAGCCCCAGCATTTT	CASSSGQGPSQPQHF
.	TRBV18	.	TRBJ2-6	TGTGCCAGCTCCTCTGGGGCCAACGTCCTGACTTTC	CASSSGANVLTF
.	TRBV2	.	TRBJ2-2	TGTGCCAGCAGCCCCGGGGGTTCGAACACCGGGGAGCTGTTTTTT	CASSPGGSNTGELFF
TRBD2	TRBV6-5	once	TRBJ2-3	TGTGCCAGCAGTTACTCCAGGACTAGCCCAGATACGCAGTATTTT	CASSYSRTSPDTQYF
TRBD1	TRBV19	.	TRBJ2-3	TGTGCCAGTAGTGGGGGACAGGGTACAGATACGCAGTATTTT	CASSGGQGTDTQYF
.	TRBV18	.	TRBJ2-3	TGTGCCAGCTCACCACGGGGAGCGGCAGGCACAGATACGCAGTATTTT	CASSPRGAAGTDTQYF
.	TRBV7-2	.	TRBJ2-5	TGTGCCAGCAGCTTAGCGGGTTTCGGGGAGACCCAGTACTTC	CASSLAGFGETQYF
TRBD2	TRBV27	once	TRBJ2-1	TGTGCCAGCAGTCCGGCCCGACTAGCGGGAGCCTACAATGAGCAGTTCTTC	CASSPARLAGAYNEQFF
.	TRBV7-9	.	TRBJ2-7	TGTGCCAGCAGCGACGGACTGGCGTACTTC	CASSDGLAYF
.	TRBV2	.	TRBJ1-5	TGTGCCAGCAGTGAAGTATTGGACCAGCCCCAGCATTTT	CASSEVLDQPQHF
.	TRBV10-3	.	TRBJ2-2	TGTGCCATCAGTGATTTCCCCCGCAGAAAGGGGGACACCGGGGAGCTGTTTTTT	CAISDFPRRKGDTGELFF
TRBD2	TRBV7-6	.	TRBJ2-1	TGTGCCAGCAGCTTAAAGGGCTCCGGGGCGGCTAGCGGGAGTTTTGTGTTGGATGAGCAGTTCTTC	CASSLKGSGAASGSFVLDEQFF
.	TRBV30	.	TRBJ1-1	TGTGCCTGGACACCTGACACTGAAGCTTTCTTT	CAWTPDTEAFF
.	TRBV2	.	TRBJ1-2	TGTGCCAGCAGTGAGCAGAGTCTCGGCTATGGCTACACCTTC	CASSEQSLGYGYTF
TRBD1	TRBV19	.	TRBJ1-2	TGTGCCAGTAGTCCAAGACAGGGGGCGGAATTCGGTGGCTACACCTTC	CASSPRQGAEFGGYTF
TRBD1	TRBV25-1	.	TRBJ1-5	TGTGCCAGCAGTGAACCCACAGGGGGCGATCAGCCCCAGCATTTT	CASSEPTGGDQPQHF